This TCR beta chain originates from a study of T cell changes during pregnancy in multiple sclerosis. Germline V gene lookup returns CDR1 SNHLY and CDR2 FYNNEI. V lost 7 bases and J lost 1, with 13 bases in between. This CDR3 spans 14 amino acids. Sequencing used immunoSEQ multiplex PCR; TCRdb keeps in-frame clones, though not all of them. The sample holds almost 40,000 clones; around nine tenths are singletons and the top ten take around 0.39%. This clonotype was sampled from a female donor in good health, enrolled as a control in a pregnancy study. The V gene is TRBV2, the J gene TRBJ1-1; TRBD1 might be the D (5 bases). Sample: CD4+ T cells from peripheral blood mononuclear cells, taken in the third trimester of pregnancy. The CDR3 DNA reads TGTGCCAGCAACTCTCTCACAGGGAACACTGAAGCTTTCTTT. Protein product: CASNSLTGNTEAFF.